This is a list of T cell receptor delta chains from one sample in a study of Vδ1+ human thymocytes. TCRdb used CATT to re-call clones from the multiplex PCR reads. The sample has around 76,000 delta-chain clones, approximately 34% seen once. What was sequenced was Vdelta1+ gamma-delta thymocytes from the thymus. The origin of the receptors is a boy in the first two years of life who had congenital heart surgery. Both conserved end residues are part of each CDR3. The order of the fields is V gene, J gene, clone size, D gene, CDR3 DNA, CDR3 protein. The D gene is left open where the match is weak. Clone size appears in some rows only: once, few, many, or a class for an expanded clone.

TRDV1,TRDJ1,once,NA,TGTGCTCTTGGGGAACTGGAATGGACTGGCAAAGTAGGAGGTACCGATAAACTCATCTTT,CALGELEWTGKVGGTDKLIF
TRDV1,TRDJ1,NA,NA,TGTGCTCTTGGGGAATTGAGGGTACGCCGCGGGGGGGACACCGATAAACTCATCTTT,CALGELRVRRGGDTDKLIF
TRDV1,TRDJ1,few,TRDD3,TGTGCTCTTGGGGATTTAGTTTCGTCTGGGGGATATATTAAACTCATCTTT,CALGDLVSSGGYIKLIF
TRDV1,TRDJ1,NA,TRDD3,TGTGCTCTTGGGGAAATTCAAGGTAGTCCTACAAGGGGATACGAGGTTACCGATAAACTCATCTTT,CALGEIQGSPTRGYEVTDKLIF
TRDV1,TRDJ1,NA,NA,TGTGCTCTTGGGGAACGATCACGGATGAACACCGATAAACTCATCTTT,CALGERSRMNTDKLIF
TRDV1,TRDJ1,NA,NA,TGTGCTCTTGATGGGACACGTGGGGGCCACACCGATAAACTCATCTTT,CALDGTRGGHTDKLIF
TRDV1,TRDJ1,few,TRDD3,TGTGCTCTTGGGGAACGGTTTCGTTTCGTGCCTACGCTTACTGGGGGAGCCAGTGATAAACTCATCTTT,CALGERFRFVPTLTGGASDKLIF
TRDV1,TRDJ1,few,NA,TGTGCTCTTGGGGAACTTTCAGGCCCCTGCCCTTACACCGATAAACTCATCTTT,CALGELSGPCPYTDKLIF
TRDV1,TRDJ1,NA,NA,TGTGCTCTTGGGGAACTAGGGGGCCCCCCTCTTTACTACAAATCGTACACCGATAAACTCATCTTT,CALGELGGPPLYYKSYTDKLIF
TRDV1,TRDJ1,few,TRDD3,TGTGCTCTTGGGGACGTAATGGGGTGTCAGTGGGGGATAAAGGGTAAACTCATCTTT,CALGDVMGCQWGIKGKLIF
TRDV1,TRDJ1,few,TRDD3,TGTGCTCTTGGGGCTCTTTGGGGGATATTTGACACCGATAAACTCATCTTT,CALGALWGIFDTDKLIF
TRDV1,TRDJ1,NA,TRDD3,TGTGCTCTTGGGGTCCTTCCTCTCGGTACTGGGGGATACACCGATAAACTCATCTTT,CALGVLPLGTGGYTDKLIF
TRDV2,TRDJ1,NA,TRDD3,TGTGCCTGTGACACCGAGGACTGGGGGATACGCAGATATAAACTCATCTTT,CACDTEDWGIRRYKLIF
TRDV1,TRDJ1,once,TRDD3,TGTGCTCTTGGGGAACTAGATCTACTCTACTGGGGTTCCGATAAACTCATCTTT,CALGELDLLYWGSDKLIF
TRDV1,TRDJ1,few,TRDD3,TGTGCTCTTGGGGAAGGAATTCCCCCCAATGCCTTCCCATTGTTACTGGGGGCTGCGTACACCGATAAACTCATCTTT,CALGEGIPPNAFPLLLGAAYTDKLIF
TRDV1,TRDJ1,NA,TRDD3,TGTGCTCTTGGACGGGGTGGGGGAGCACCCACCGATAAACTCATCTTT,CALGRGGGAPTDKLIF
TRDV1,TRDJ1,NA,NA,TGTGCTCTTGGGGAAGGTTTCCCAACCCCCTGTTCCGATAAACTCATCTTT,CALGEGFPTPCSDKLIF
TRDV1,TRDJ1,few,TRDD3,TGTGCTCTTGGGGAACTTCCCCTACGTCCTGGGGGATCTACCATAGACACCGATAAACTCATCTTT,CALGELPLRPGGSTIDTDKLIF
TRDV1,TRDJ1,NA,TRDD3,TGTGCTCTTGGGGGCCAAGCCTCTCGTGGGGGATACTCCGATAAACTCATCTTT,CALGGQASRGGYSDKLIF
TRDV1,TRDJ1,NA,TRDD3,TGTGCTCTTGGGGAACCCTCTTGGGGTAGTCGGGGGATAACCGATAAACTCATCTTT,CALGEPSWGSRGITDKLIF
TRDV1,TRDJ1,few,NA,TGTGCTCTTGGGGAACACGGCGACGGGTACACCGATAAACTCACCTTT,CALGEHGDGYTDKLTF
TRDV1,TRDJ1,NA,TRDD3,TGTGCTCTTGGGGAACCCGAACCGGGGATGGAACCCCCGTACTGGGGGATATTCGCCGATAAACTCATCTTT,CALGEPEPGMEPPYWGIFADKLIF
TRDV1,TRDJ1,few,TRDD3,TGTGCTCTTGGGGAACTTGCGCTAAAACCTACCGGGGGATATAACACCGATAAACTCATCTTT,CALGELALKPTGGYNTDKLIF
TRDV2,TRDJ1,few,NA,TGTGCCTGTGACACCGAAGGGGATGGGCCCGATGGTAAACTCATCTTT,CACDTEGDGPDGKLIF
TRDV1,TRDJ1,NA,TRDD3,TGTGCTCTTGGGGAAAACGGTCCTGGGGGATTCCACACCGATAAACTCATCTTT,CALGENGPGGFHTDKLIF
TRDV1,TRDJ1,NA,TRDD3,TGTGCTCTTGGGGATGGGACTTCCTCGCTCCGTGCTGGGGGATCCTACACCGATAAACTCATCTTT,CALGDGTSSLRAGGSYTDKLIF
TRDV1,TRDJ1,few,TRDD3,TGTGCTCTTGGTGTCGACCCTGTCCTGGGGGATACGCGTTGGACCGATAAACTCATCTTT,CALGVDPVLGDTRWTDKLIF
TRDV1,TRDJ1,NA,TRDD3,TGTGCTCTTGGGGAGGGACCGCACGATGCCTTCCAACACCACCCTTACTGGGGGATACGGGGGCGGGCCCCATACACCGATAAACTCATCTTT,CALGEGPHDAFQHHPYWGIRGRAPYTDKLIF
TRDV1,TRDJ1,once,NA,TGTGCTCTTGGGGGCATGCCTCCAGCTCACACCGATAAACTCATCTTT,CALGGMPPAHTDKLIF
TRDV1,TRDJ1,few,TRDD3,TGTGCTCTTGGGGAACCGGACGTTACGCTGGGGGTTAACACCGATAAACTCATCTTT,CALGEPDVTLGVNTDKLIF
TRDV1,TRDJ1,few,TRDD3,TGTGCTCTTGGGGAACTTTGGCCGTGGGGCCTTCCCTCACGTACTGGGGGTCTCTTGTACACCGATAAACTCATCTTT,CALGELWPWGLPSRTGGLLYTDKLIF
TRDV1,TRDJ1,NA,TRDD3,TGTGCTCTTGGGGAACTCATCCACCTTCCCGAGGCTTGGTACTGGGGGATGGGAACCGATAAACTCATCTTT,CALGELIHLPEAWYWGMGTDKLIF
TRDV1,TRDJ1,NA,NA,TGTGCTCGTGGGGAACTCACCCCCTGGCTAGGGACGAGAACCGATAAACTCATCTTT,CARGELTPWLGTRTDKLIF
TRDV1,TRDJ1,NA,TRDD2,TGTGCTCTTGGGGACGTTCCTACGGGAGGTTGCTGGACCGATAAACTCATCTTT,CALGDVPTGGCWTDKLIF
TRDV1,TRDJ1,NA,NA,TGTGCTCTTGGGGAACTAGGGTGTAGTCTCCGGTACACCGATAAACTCATCTTT,CALGELGCSLRYTDKLIF
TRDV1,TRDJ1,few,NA,TGTGCTCTTGGGGAAAATCGGGGGTACACCGATAAACTCATCTTT,CALGENRGYTDKLIF
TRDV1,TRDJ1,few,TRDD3,TGTGCTCTTGGGGAACTACAGTTAGGCTATCGCGTCTACTGGGGGATACGCGTTGACACCGATAAACTCATCTTT,CALGELQLGYRVYWGIRVDTDKLIF
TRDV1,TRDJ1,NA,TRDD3,TGTGCTCTTGGGGAGTATCCTACGGATGATGTACTGGGGGTCCGCGATAAACTCATCTTT,CALGEYPTDDVLGVRDKLIF
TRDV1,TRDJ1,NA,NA,TGTGCTCTTGGGGAACCCAAGGCTCCATCTCGAGACTCTCAGACCGATAAACTCATCTTT,CALGEPKAPSRDSQTDKLIF
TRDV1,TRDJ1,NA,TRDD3,TGTGCTCTTGGGGAATTTGGGATGCTGGGGGACGTCAAACTCATCTTT,CALGEFGMLGDVKLIF
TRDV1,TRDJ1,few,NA,TGTGCTCCTGGGGAAGAGACGTACGGTACGTCCGATAAACTCATCTTT,CAPGEETYGTSDKLIF
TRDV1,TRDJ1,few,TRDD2,TGTGCTCTTGGGGAAGTCTTCCTTCCTACTCGGGGGATTTACACCGATAAACTCATCTTT,CALGEVFLPTRGIYTDKLIF
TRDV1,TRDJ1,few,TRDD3,TGTGCTCTTGGGGATTCATGGGGGATACAGGTTAAACTCATCTTT,CALGDSWGIQVKLIF
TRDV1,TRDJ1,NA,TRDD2,TGTGCTCTTGGGGAACCGGATTCCTACCCCACCGATAAACTCATCTTT,CALGEPDSYPTDKLIF
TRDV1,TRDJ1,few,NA,TGTGCTCTTGGGTCAACTCTTCGCCAGTCCCTGTGGTACACCGATAAACTCATCTTT,CALGSTLRQSLWYTDKLIF
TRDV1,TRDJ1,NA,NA,TGTGCTCTTGGGGAACTACGGTATGGGAGCACCATCTTT,CALGELRYGSTIF
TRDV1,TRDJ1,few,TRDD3,TGTGCTCTTGGGGAAATTTGTCGGGATACTGGGGGACACACCGATAAACTCATCTTT,CALGEICRDTGGHTDKLIF
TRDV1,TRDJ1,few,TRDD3,TGTGCTCTTGGGGAGGCGGTACTGGGGGATGGTGCCGATAAACTCATCTTT,CALGEAVLGDGADKLIF